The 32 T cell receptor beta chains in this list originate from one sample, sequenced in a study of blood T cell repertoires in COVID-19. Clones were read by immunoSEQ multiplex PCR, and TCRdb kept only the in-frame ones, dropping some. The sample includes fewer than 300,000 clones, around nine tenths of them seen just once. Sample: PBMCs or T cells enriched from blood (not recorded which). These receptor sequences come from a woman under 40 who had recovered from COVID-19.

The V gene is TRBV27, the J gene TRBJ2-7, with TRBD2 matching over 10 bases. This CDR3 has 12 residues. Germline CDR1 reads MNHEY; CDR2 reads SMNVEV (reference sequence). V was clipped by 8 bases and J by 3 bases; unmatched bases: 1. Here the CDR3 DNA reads TGTGCCAGCGGACTAGCGGACTACGAGCAGTACTTC. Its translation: CASGLADYEQYF.

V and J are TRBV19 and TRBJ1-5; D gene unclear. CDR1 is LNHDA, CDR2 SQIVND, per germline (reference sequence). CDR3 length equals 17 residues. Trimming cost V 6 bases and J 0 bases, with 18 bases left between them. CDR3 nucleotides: TGTGCCAGTAGCCCCTCTAACCTTCCCAATAGCAATCAGCCCCAGCATTTT. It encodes CASSPSNLPNSNQPQHF.

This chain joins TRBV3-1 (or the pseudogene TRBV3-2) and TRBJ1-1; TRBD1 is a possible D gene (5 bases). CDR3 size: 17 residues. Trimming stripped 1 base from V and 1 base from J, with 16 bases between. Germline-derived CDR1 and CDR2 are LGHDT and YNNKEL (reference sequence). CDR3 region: CASSQGGADDGNTEAFF. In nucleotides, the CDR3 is TGTGCCAGCAGCCAAGGTGGGGCAGATGACGGGAACACTGAAGCTTTCTTT.

CDR3 in amino acids: CASSVKAGDSYEQYF. CDR3 nucleotide sequence: TGTGCCAGCAGCGTAAAAGCGGGGGATTCCTACGAGCAGTACTTC. J is TRBJ2-7 and V is TRBV9; 8 nucleotides match TRBD2. V lost 1 base, J lost 1 base, and 4 bases stayed unmatched. From germline, CDR1 is SGDLS and CDR2 YYNGEE. This CDR3 has 15 amino acids. Full variable domain (remainder filled in from reference TRBV9 and TRBJ2-7): DSGVTQTPKHLITATGQRVTLRCSPRSGDLSVYWYQQSLDQGLQFLIQYYNGEERAKGNILERFSAQQFPDLHSELNLSSLELGDSALYFCASSVKAGDSYEQYFGPGTRLTVT.

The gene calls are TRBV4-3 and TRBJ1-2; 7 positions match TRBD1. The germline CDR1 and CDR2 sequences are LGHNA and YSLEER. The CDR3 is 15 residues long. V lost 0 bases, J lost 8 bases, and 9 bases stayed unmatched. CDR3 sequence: CASSQDPDRASGYTF. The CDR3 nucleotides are TGCGCCAGCAGCCAAGATCCCGACAGGGCGAGCGGCTACACCTTC.

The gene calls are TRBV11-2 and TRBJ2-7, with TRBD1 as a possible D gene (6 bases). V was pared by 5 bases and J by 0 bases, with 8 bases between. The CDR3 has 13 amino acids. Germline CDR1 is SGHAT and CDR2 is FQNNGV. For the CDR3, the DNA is TGTGCCAGCAGCAGGGGGTCCTCCTACGAGCAGTACTTC. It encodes CASSRGSSYEQYF.

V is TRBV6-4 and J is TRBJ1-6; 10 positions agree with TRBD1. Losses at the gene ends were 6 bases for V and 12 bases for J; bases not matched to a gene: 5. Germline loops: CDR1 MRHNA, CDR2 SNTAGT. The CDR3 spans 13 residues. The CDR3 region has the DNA TGTGCCAGCAGCGGGGACAGGGGTGGACCCCTCCACTTT. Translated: CASSGDRGGPLHF.

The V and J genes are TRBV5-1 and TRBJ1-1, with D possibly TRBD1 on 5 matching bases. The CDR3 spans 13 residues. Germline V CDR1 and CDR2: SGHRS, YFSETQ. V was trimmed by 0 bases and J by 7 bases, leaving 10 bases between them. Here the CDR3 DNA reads TGCGCCAGCAGCTTGGCCCCCGGGGGTGAAGCTTTCTTT. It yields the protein CASSLAPGGEAFF.

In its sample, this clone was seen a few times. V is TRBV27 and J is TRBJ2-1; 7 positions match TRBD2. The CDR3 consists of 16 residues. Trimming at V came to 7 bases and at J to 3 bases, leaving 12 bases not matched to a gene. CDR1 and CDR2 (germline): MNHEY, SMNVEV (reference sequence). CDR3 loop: CASKAGYGDYYNEQFF. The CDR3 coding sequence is TGTGCCAGCAAAGCGGGGTACGGAGATTACTACAATGAGCAGTTCTTC.

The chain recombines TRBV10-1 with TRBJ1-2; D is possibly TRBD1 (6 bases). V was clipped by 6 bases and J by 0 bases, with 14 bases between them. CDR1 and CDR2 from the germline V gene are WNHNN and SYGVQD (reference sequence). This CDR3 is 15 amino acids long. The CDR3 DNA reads TGCGCCAGCAGAGCCGACAGGCAAGCTAACTATGGCTACACCTTC. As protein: CASRADRQANYGYTF.

The DNA of the CDR3 is TGTGCCAGCAGTCTCCAGTTGAACACCGGGGAGCTGTTTTTT. Protein sequence: CASSLQLNTGELFF. V gene TRBV7-3 combines with J gene TRBJ2-2; D not resolved. CDR3 size: 14 residues. The V and J ends lost 6 bases and 1 base respectively, with 9 bases between them. Germline assignment: CDR1 SGHTA and CDR2 FQGTGA.

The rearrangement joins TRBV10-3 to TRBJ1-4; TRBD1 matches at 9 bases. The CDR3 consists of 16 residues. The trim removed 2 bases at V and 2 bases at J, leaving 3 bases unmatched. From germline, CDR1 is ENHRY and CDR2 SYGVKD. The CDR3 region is CAISEDRGTTNEKLFF. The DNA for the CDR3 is TGTGCCATCAGTGAGGACAGGGGGACTACTAATGAAAAACTGTTTTTT.

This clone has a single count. The CDR3 bases are TGCGCCAGCAGCCTAAGGACAGGCGATGGCTACACCTTC. This encodes CASSLRTGDGYTF. J is TRBJ1-2 and V is TRBV5-1; 7 bases match TRBD1. CDR1 and CDR2 from the germline V gene are SGHRS and YFSETQ. CDR3 length equals 13 residues. V lost 4 bases, J lost 6 bases, and 6 bases stayed unmatched.

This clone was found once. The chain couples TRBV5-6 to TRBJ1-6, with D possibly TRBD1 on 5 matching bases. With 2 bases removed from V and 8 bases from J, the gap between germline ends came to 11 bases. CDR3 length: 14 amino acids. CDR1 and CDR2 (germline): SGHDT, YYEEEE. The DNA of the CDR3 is TGTGCCAGCAGCTTCATTCCGACAGATTCACCCCTCCACTTT. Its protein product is CASSFIPTDSPLHF.

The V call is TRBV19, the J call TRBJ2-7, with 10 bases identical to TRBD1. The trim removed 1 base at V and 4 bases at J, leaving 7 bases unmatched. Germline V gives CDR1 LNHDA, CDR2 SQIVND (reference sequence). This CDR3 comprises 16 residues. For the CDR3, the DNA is TGTGCCAGTAGTATAGCACCGGGACAGGGGAGGTACGAGCAGTACTTC. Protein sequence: CASSIAPGQGRYEQYF.

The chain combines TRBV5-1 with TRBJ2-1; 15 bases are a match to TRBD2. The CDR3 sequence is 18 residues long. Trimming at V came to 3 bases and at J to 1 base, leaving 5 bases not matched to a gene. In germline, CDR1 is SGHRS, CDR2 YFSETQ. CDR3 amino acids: CASSSGTSGRISYNEQFF. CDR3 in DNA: TGCGCCAGCAGCTCAGGGACTAGCGGGAGGATATCCTACAATGAGCAGTTCTTC.

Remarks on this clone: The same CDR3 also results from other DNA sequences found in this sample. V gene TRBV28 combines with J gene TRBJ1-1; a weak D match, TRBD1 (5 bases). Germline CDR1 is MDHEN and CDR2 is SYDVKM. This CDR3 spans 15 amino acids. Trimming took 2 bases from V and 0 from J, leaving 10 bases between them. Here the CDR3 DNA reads TGTGCCAGCAGTTTACGCGGGACTGTGAACACTGAAGCTTTCTTT. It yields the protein CASSLRGTVNTEAFF.

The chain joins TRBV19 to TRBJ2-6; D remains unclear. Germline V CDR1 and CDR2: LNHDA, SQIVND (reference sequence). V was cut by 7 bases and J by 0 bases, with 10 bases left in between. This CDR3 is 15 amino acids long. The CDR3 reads CASITTSSGANVLTF. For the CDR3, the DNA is TGTGCCAGTATCACTACGAGCTCTGGGGCCAACGTCCTGACTTTC.

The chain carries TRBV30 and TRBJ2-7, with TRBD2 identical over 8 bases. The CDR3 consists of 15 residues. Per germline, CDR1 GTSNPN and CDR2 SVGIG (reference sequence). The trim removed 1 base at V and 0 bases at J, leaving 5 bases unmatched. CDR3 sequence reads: CAWSGQLAASYEQYF. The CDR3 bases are TGTGCCTGGAGTGGACAACTAGCGGCCTCCTACGAGCAGTACTTC.

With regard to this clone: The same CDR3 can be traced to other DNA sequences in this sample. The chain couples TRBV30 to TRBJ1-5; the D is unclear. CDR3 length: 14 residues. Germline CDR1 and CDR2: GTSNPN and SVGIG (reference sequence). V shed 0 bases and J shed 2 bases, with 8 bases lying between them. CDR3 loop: CAWSVLGGNQPQHF. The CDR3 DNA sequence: TGTGCCTGGAGTGTACTGGGAGGCAATCAGCCCCAGCATTTT.

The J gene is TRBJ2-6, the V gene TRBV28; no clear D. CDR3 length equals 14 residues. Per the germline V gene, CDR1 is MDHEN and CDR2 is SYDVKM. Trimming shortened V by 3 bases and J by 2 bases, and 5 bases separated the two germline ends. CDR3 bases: TGTGCCAGCAGTTTTAGTCCTGGGGCCAACGTCCTGACTTTC. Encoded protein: CASSFSPGANVLTF.

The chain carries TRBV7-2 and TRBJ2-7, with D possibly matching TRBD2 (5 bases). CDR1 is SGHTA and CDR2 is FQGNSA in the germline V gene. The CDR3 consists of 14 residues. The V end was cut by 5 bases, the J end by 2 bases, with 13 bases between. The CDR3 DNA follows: TGTGCCAGCAGCCTAACACGGGGAACCTACGAGCAGTACTTC. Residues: CASSLTRGTYEQYF.

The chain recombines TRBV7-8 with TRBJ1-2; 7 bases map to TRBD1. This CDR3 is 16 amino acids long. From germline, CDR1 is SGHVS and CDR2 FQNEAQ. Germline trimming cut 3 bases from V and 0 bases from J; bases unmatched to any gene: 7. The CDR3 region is CASSFGTDVANYGYTF. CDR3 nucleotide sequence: TGTGCCAGCAGCTTTGGGACAGACGTTGCTAACTATGGCTACACCTTC.

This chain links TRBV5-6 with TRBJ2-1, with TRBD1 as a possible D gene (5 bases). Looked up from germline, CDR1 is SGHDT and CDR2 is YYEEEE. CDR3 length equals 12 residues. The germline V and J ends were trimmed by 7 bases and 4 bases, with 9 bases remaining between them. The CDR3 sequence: CASGRQYNEQFF. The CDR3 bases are TGTGCCAGCGGCAGACAGTACAATGAGCAGTTCTTC.

CDR3 residues: CASRPWGTGQGRNSPLHF. The DNA of the CDR3 is TGTGCCAGCAGACCTTGGGGAACCGGACAGGGTAGAAACTCACCCCTCCACTTT. The chain has TRBV28 and TRBJ1-6, with 8 bases aligning to TRBD1. CDR3 length: 18 residues. Trimming at V came to 6 bases and at J to 10 bases, leaving 20 bases not matched to a gene. Germline V gene data show CDR1 as MDHEN and CDR2 as SYDVKM.

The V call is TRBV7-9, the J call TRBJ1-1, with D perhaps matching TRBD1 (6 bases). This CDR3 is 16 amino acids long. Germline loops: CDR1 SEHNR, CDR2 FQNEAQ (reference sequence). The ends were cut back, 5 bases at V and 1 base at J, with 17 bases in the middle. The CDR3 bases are TGTGCCAGCAGCCGATTCCTACAGGGAAGGAACACTGAAGCTTTCTTT. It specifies CASSRFLQGRNTEAFF.

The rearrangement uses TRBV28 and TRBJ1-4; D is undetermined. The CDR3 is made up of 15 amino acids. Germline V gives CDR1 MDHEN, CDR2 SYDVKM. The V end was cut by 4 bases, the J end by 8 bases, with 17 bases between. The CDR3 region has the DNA TGTGCCAGCAGTTACTTACTTTCCGCCGAGGAAAAACTGTTTTTT. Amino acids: CASSYLLSAEEKLFF. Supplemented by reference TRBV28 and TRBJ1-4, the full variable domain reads DVKVTQSSRYLVKRTGEKVFLECVQDMDHENMFWYRQDPGLGLRLIYFSYDVKMKEKGDIPEGYSVSREKKERFSLILESASTNQTSMYLCASSYLLSAEEKLFFGSGTQLSVL.

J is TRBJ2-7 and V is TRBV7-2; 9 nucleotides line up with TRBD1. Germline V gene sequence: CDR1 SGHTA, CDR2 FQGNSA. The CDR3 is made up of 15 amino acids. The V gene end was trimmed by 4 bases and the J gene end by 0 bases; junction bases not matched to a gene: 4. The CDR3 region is CASSSGQGNSYEQYF. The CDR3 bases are TGTGCCAGCAGCTCGGGACAGGGCAACTCCTACGAGCAGTACTTC.

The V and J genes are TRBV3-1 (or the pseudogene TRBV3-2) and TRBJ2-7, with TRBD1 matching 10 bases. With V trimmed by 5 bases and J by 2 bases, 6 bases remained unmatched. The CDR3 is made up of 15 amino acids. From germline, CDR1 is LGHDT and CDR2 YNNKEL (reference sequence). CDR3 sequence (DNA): TGTGCCAGCAGCTTCCCCGGGACAGGGGCCTACGAGCAGTACTTC. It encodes CASSFPGTGAYEQYF.

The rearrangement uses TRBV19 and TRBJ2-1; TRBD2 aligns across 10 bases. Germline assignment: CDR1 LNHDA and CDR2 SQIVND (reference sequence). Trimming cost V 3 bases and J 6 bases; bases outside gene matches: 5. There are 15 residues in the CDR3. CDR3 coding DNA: TGTGCCAGTAGTATCGCTAGCGGGAGAGGCAATGAGCAGTTCTTC. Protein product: CASSIASGRGNEQFF.

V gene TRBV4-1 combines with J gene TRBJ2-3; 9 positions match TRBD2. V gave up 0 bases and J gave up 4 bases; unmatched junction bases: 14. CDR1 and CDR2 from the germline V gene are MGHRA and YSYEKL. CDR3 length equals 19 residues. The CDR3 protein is CASSQDGGVLAGLSDTQYF. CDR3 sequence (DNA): TGCGCCAGCAGCCAAGATGGTGGAGTTCTAGCGGGATTGTCAGATACGCAGTATTTT.

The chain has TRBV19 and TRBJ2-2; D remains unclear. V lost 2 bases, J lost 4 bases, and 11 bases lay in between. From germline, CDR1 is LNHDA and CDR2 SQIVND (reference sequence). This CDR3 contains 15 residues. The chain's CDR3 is CASSIISRSTGELFF. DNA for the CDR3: TGTGCCAGTAGTATAATCTCTCGTTCCACCGGGGAGCTGTTTTTT.